A single sample is the source of the 15 T cell receptor beta chains below, sequenced in a study of cytomegalovirus exposure and HLA in healthy donors (TCRdb year 2017). Library creation used the immunoSEQ multiplex PCR assay. A mixture of 60 forward primers for TCR Vbeta segments and 13 reverse primers for TCR Jbeta segments was used in the multiplex PCR. Sourced from immuneACCESS, this table was stored by TCRdb with only in-frame sequences that have V and J called. A share of the clones is absent; for the studies checked, an unresolved V gene accounts for under half, and the remainder has no known explanation. Here the sample has 100,000 to 150,000 clones; about 70% occur a single time. The top ten constitute roughly an eighth of the sample. Sequenced input: PBMCs. These receptors were collected from a woman aged 55 to 70 in good health and CMV-seropositive.

This clone has a single count. The chain employs TRBV6-5 and TRBJ2-7; 7 bases match TRBD2. Trimming cost V 7 bases and J 5 bases; bases outside gene matches: 8. The CDR3 covers 13 residues. The germline V gene encodes CDR1 MNHEY and CDR2 SVGAGI. The CDR3 protein is CASKDGTINEQYF. The DNA for the CDR3 is TGTGCCAGCAAAGACGGGACTATCAACGAGCAGTACTTC.

The rearrangement links TRBV7-2 to TRBJ2-1; TRBD2 aligns across 9 bases. This CDR3 has 18 amino acids. J lost 5 bases, V lost 2 bases, and 13 bases had no gene match. CDR1 is SGHTA, CDR2 FQGNSA, per germline. CDR3 residues: CASSLRRAGSGGHNEQFF. The CDR3 DNA follows: TGTGCCAGCAGCTTACGTCGGGCGGGTAGCGGGGGCCACAATGAGCAGTTCTTC.

The chain couples TRBV27 to TRBJ2-7, with D uncertain. The ends were cut back, 5 bases at V and 1 base at J, with 15 bases in the middle. The CDR3 spans 15 residues. Per the germline V gene, CDR1 is MNHEY and CDR2 is SMNVEV (reference sequence). The CDR3 sequence is CASSPRSAGSYEQYF. The CDR3 DNA is TGTGCCAGCAGTCCCCGCAGTGCAGGATCCTACGAGCAGTACTTC.

This sequence joins TRBV6-5 and TRBJ2-7; 9 bases line up with TRBD2. CDR1 and CDR2 (germline): MNHEY, SVGAGI. The V segment lost 4 bases and the J segment 6 bases; nucleotides outside the gene matches: 7. CDR3 length equals 14 residues. The CDR3 spells CASSFGTSKAEQYF. CDR3 sequence (DNA): TGTGCCAGCAGTTTTGGGACTAGCAAGGCCGAGCAGTACTTC.

The chain carries TRBV18 and TRBJ2-7; 9 bases are a match to TRBD2. CDR1 is KGHSH and CDR2 is LQKENI in the germline V gene. V lost 5 bases to trimming and J lost 5 bases; unmatched junction nucleotides: 10. The CDR3 consists of 15 residues. CDR3 DNA sequence: TGTGCCAGCTCATCAACCGGGACTAGCAAACACGAGCAGTACTTC. This codes for CASSSTGTSKHEQYF.

The rearrangement uses TRBV11-1 and TRBJ2-7; TRBD2 matches at 8 bases. The CDR3 is 14 residues long. Looked up from germline, CDR1 is SGHAT and CDR2 is FQDESV (reference sequence). V lost 2 bases, J lost 3 bases, and 3 bases stayed unmatched. The CDR3 DNA sequence: TGTGCCAGCAGCTTATATACTAGCGGCTACGAGCAGTACTTC. It codes for CASSLYTSGYEQYF.

This rearrangement joins TRBV5-1 to TRBJ2-5; a weak D match, TRBD1 (6 bases). The end of the DNA fits TRBJ2-7 better, so the J call may be wrong. Germline values: CDR1 SGHRS, CDR2 YFSETQ. CDR3 length: 15 residues. The CDR3 protein is CASSLGPRGSDEQYF. CDR3 sequence (DNA): TGCGCCAGCAGCTTGGGGCCCAGGGGTTCTGACGAGCAGTACTTC.

The chain couples TRBV9 to TRBJ2-1, with D maybe TRBD2 (6 bases). CDR1 is SGDLS, CDR2 YYNGEE, per germline. Trimming took 1 base from V and 0 from J, leaving 11 bases between them. The length of the CDR3 is 16 residues. The CDR3 is CASSVTAGSSYNEQFF. For the CDR3, the DNA is TGTGCCAGCAGCGTAACAGCGGGTAGCTCCTACAATGAGCAGTTCTTC.

To note about this clone: Relative to the germline gene, one junction end is altered; a read error may explain this. The V gene is TRBV7-7, the J gene TRBJ2-3; 11 positions agree with TRBD2. CDR1 and CDR2 from the germline V gene are SSHAT and FNYEAQ (reference sequence). The CDR3 consists of 12 residues. CDR3 loop: CASSLAGGTQYF. The CDR3 nucleotides read TGTGCTAGCAGCTTAGCGGGGGGGACGCAGTATTTT. The entire variable domain, with the rest obtained from reference TRBV7-7 and TRBJ2-3, is as follows: GAGVSQSPRYKVTKRGQDVTLRCDPISSHATLYWYQQALGQGPEFLTYFNYEAQPDKSGLPSDRFSAERPEGSISTLTIQRTEQRDSAMYRCASSLAGGTQYFGPGTRLTVL.

This chain's CDR3 is CASSDRDRDTDTQYF. The CDR3 coding sequence is TGCGCCAGCAGTGACCGGGACAGGGACACAGATACGCAGTATTTT. The rearrangement joins TRBV4-1 to TRBJ2-3; 9 bases fit TRBD1. Germline trimming cut 6 bases from V and 2 bases from J; bases unmatched to any gene: 6. The CDR3 has 15 amino acids. Germline assignment: CDR1 MGHRA and CDR2 YSYEKL.

The rearrangement joins TRBV5-5 to TRBJ2-7, with D perhaps matching TRBD1 (5 bases). Per the germline V gene, CDR1 is SGHKS and CDR2 is YYEKEE (reference sequence). V was cut by 6 bases and J by 6 bases, with 16 bases left in between. This CDR3 has 13 amino acids. CDR3 in amino acids: CASTPLGQGEQYF. The CDR3 region has the DNA TGTGCCAGCACCCCCTTAGGCCAGGGCGAGCAGTACTTC.

The J gene is TRBJ1-1, the V gene TRBV19, with TRBD1 matching 10 bases. CDR3 size: 16 residues. Germline CDR1 reads LNHDA; CDR2 reads SQIVND (reference sequence). V lost 4 bases to trimming and J lost 5 bases; unmatched junction nucleotides: 10. The CDR3 protein is CASSTRTGGSSTEAFF. The CDR3 nucleotides read TGTGCCAGTAGTACCCGGACAGGGGGATCCTCGACTGAAGCTTTCTTT.

V gene TRBV5-1 combines with J gene TRBJ2-4, with TRBD2 identical over 11 bases. V was pared by 0 bases and J by 7 bases, with 12 bases of the junction left unmatched. This CDR3 is built from 18 residues. CDR1 and CDR2 (germline): SGHRS, YFSETQ. The CDR3 nucleotides are TGCGCCAGCAGCTTGGCCGGTATAGCGGGAGGGCCGGGGAACATTCAGTACTTC. The encoded protein is CASSLAGIAGGPGNIQYF.

This clone came up a few times. The chain is built from TRBV6-5 and TRBJ2-7, with TRBD2 identical over 11 bases. The length of the CDR3 is 16 residues. Germline assignment: CDR1 MNHEY and CDR2 SVGAGI. Trimming removed 0 bases from V and 7 bases from J; junction bases left unmatched: 8. The CDR3 spells CASSYSYLAGGGEQYF. CDR3 DNA: TGTGCCAGCAGTTACTCGTATCTAGCGGGAGGTGGGGAGCAGTACTTC.

This clone came up a few times. The chain employs TRBV29-1 and TRBJ2-1; 13 nucleotides match TRBD2. Losses at the gene ends were 3 bases for V and 10 bases for J; bases not matched to a gene: 3. Germline loops: CDR1 SQVTM, CDR2 ANQGSEA. The CDR3 is made up of 13 amino acids. CDR3 sequence: CSVETGLAGEQFF. The CDR3, as DNA: TGCAGCGTTGAGACGGGACTAGCGGGGGAGCAGTTCTTC.